This entry concerns a single T cell receptor beta chain. Its antigen is unknown. No quality values exist for individual bases; no much larger clone is one base distant. TCRbeta CDR3 regions were amplified from genomic DNA by means of the immunoSEQ Assay, a bias-controlled multiplex PCR. In the paper's pipeline: Nucleated cell counts per sample were estimated from amplification of reference gene primers within the assay. To quantify the absolute abundance of each unique TCRbeta CDR3 rearrangement, sequence reads were collapsed and filtered. For each sample, productive Simpson clonality was calculated as the square root of Simpson's diversity index over productive rearrangements. This immuneACCESS table, as held by TCRdb, lists in-frame sequences with V and J called but not all clones. Of the missing ones, under half trace to an unresolved V gene in checked studies; the others have no known cause. From that table come the V and J calls and clone size; the DNA was used to work out D and trimming. The sample table holds 95,000 to 130,000 clones, of which 83% were seen once. Of the sample, under 3% falls within the top ten clones.

This sample is drawn from a study of blood T cell repertoires in COVID-19 (dated by TCRdb to the early 2020s). With regard to the full study: Samples covering the acute and convalescent phases of COVID-19 were provided by collaborators in the United States, Italy and Spain. The material from the prospective study consisted of cDNA or gDNA derived from T cells, B-cell-depleted T cells, or PBMCs. Subjects who had been exposed to COVID-19, were actively infected with it, or had recovered from it provided the deeply sampled blood TCRbeta repertoires that made up the dataset. The repertoires were made available in a free public database intended to serve as a resource for research on the immune response to SARS-CoV-2. The samples were drawn from the first 160 participants of the ongoing ImmuneRACE study and from 950 to 1,500 subjects provided by 6 global collaborators. A de-identified subject ID, COVID-19 status, age in years and sex were almost always included in the sample metadata. Where HLA class I and class II types were available, the types were taken from metadata supplied by the sample provider, not from assay-based typing. The paper as a whole reports these results and caveats: The amount of clinical and demographic metadata varied by source and participant and was provided uncurated.

V is cut by 4 bases and J by 7 bases, and the space between the germline ends is 16 bases. For CDR1 and CDR2, the germline V gene lists MNHEY and SVGEGT. From the cysteine up to the phenylalanine, the CDR3 has a length of 14 residues. The DNA shown is the 42-base CDR3, in frame from base 1. Collaborating institutions collected whole blood in K2EDTA tubes following their own protocols. Collaborator samples were shipped for TCRbeta analysis as frozen whole blood, isolated PBMCs, or DNA extracted from either sample type. This receptor was obtained from a young man with acute or convalescent COVID-19. Here the chain combines TRBV6-2 or TRBV6-3 and TRBJ1-2; TRBD1 is perhaps the D gene, given 5 matching bases. Sequenced input: peripheral blood. The nucleotides are TGTGCCAGCAGTTTATATAGGGGTGACCGTGGCTACACCTTC. It specifies CASSLYRGDRGYTF.